The entry that follows covers one T cell receptor (beta chain) sequence. It lacks a known antigen. Qualities for individual bases were not recorded, and no much larger clone is one base off. The entry originates in a study of OX40 agonist ivuxolimab in advanced cancers. About the study as a whole: Ivuxolimab, which targeted the costimulatory receptor OX40 (CD134), was an agonistic, fully human IgG2 monoclonal antibody. Intravenous ivuxolimab was administered to patients every 2 weeks at six dose levels: 0.01, 0.1, 0.3, 1.5, 3 and 10 mg/kg. Of the 50 to 55 patients in dose escalation, around 20 had hepatocellular carcinoma, about 15 had melanoma, 9 had renal cell carcinoma and 9 had head and neck cancer. In the dose-escalation cohort, approximately 82% of patients were male, and the mean age was approximately 64 years, with a range of about 23 to 90. Patients were allowed to have had prior anti-PD-1, anti-PD-L1 or anti-CTLA-4 therapy, and around two fifths of the dose-escalation patients had been treated with checkpoint inhibitors. Partial responses occurred in three dose-escalation patients: two with cutaneous melanoma and one with hepatocellular carcinoma. Peripheral TCRbeta sequencing was intended to test whether TCR sequence diversity was altered and clonal T-cell expansion was caused by ivuxolimab. The monotherapy dose-escalation portion (N of about 50 patients) of the phase I ivuxolimab trial is reported in the paper. What the research found in general, with its limitations: Low levels of normalized T-cell clonal expansion were also shown by some nonresponding patients. Partial responders in the 0.1-3.0 mg/kg groups had among the lowest normalized peripheral clonal expansion, especially among CD8+ T cells. After ivuxolimab, more expanded clones were found on average in CD8+ T cells than in CD4+ T cells. The antigen specificity of the peripheral T cells that underwent clonal expansion was not determined. At doses of 0.1 to 3.0 mg/kg, clonal expansion of both CD4+ and CD8+ blood T cells was observed from baseline to week 6.

The trial excluded patients who had a history of autoimmune disease or who were on systemic immunosuppression. Peripheral blood for TCR sequencing was drawn from every dose cohort at baseline, at cycle 4 day 1 and at cycle 7 day 1. The samples were taken from a phase I, first-in-human, multicenter, open-label dose-escalation trial of ivuxolimab. The trial enrolled adults with locally advanced or metastatic head and neck squamous cell, hepatocellular, melanoma or renal cell carcinoma. Before TCR sequencing, CD4+ T cells and CD8+ T cells were sorted from peripheral blood as separate populations. The germline V gene provides CDR1 SGDLS and CDR2 YYNGEE. The CDR3 holds 15 amino acids from the cysteine to the phenylalanine. The kept DNA is CDR3 alone, 45 bases in frame from the first base. Germline trimming amounts to 2 bases on V and 3 bases on J, with 1 as the count of junction bases outside the gene matches.

Genomic DNA was extracted from sorted cells for sequencing of the TCRbeta CDR3 region. TCRbeta CDR3 regions were sequenced using the immunoSEQ Assay. TCRdb limited this immuneACCESS table to in-frame rearrangements with V and J called. A share of clones is missing; checked studies link under half to unresolved V genes, and the rest is unexplained. The sample table contains 55,000 to 95,000 clones; only one count was recorded for 80% to 90% of them. Roughly 3% of the sample comes from the top ten. The TCR originated in an adult with an advanced solid tumor such as melanoma, head and neck, liver or kidney cancer. The sequenced sample was CD4+ or CD8+ T cells sorted from blood, obtained in a trial of the OX40 agonist ivuxolimab. The chain is assembled from TRBV9 and TRBJ2-5; 13 central nucleotides agree with TRBD2. In nucleotides, the sequence is TGTGCCAGCAGCGTGGGGACTAGCGGGAAAGAGACCCAGTACTTC. Its amino acids are CASSVGTSGKETQYF.